This is a list of T cell receptor beta chains from one sample in a study of T-cell memory formation after mild COVID-19. TCRdb redid the calling of the 5' RACE reads with MiXCR, one entry per CDR3 protein. The sample holds around 130,000 distinct CDR3 sequences, about a sixth seen once. Material: PBMCs or a T cell subset sorted from them (not recorded which). These receptors all come from a man younger than 35 who had mild COVID-19 (a few samples of this study predate the infection). Cell type and time point are not known. The CDR3 runs from the conserved cysteine through the conserved F or W. Fields, in order: V gene, CDR3 length, J gene, D gene, clone size, CDR3 DNA, CDR3 protein. The D gene is left open where the match is weak. Size is omitted from some rows. Given values are once, few, many or a class for expanded clones.

TRBV6-2/TRBV6-3	14	TRBJ2-5	NA	few	TGTGCCAGCAGTCGACGGGACCCAAGAGAGACCCAGTACTTC	CASSRRDPRETQYF
TRBV7-2	13	TRBJ1-4	NA	few	TGTGCCAGCAGCCGTAGTAGAAATGAAAAACTGTTTTTT	CASSRSRNEKLFF
TRBV7-2	11	TRBJ1-2	NA	NA	TGTGCCAGCAGCTTAGACGCCGGCTACACCTTC	CASSLDAGYTF
TRBV12-3/TRBV12-4	14	TRBJ1-5	NA	NA	TGTGCCAGCACCCGGGGTCCTAGCAATCAGCCCCAGCATTTT	CASTRGPSNQPQHF
TRBV5-1	13	TRBJ1-1	NA	NA	TGCGCCAGCAGCTTAGGTGCCGGCACTGAAGCTTTCTTT	CASSLGAGTEAFF
TRBV7-3	14	TRBJ2-5	NA	NA	TGTGCCAGCAGCCAGCAGGGGTCTCCAGAGACCCAGTACTTC	CASSQQGSPETQYF
TRBV5-5	14	TRBJ2-5	TRBD2	few	TGTGCCAGCAGTCGAAGCGGGGGTGGAGAGACCCAGTACTTC	CASSRSGGGETQYF
TRBV5-1	14	TRBJ2-7	TRBD1	few	TGCGCCAGCAGCTTGGGACAGGGGTTCCACGAGCAGTACTTC	CASSLGQGFHEQYF
TRBV7-2	15	TRBJ2-1	TRBD2	NA	TGTGCCAGCAGCTTATTAAACGGGGGGTCGAATGAGCAGTTCTTC	CASSLLNGGSNEQFF
TRBV7-2	12	TRBJ2-1	NA	NA	TGTGCCAGCAGGGCAGGGGGGAATGAGCAGTTCTTC	CASRAGGNEQFF
TRBV7-6	13	TRBJ2-7	TRBD1	few	TGTGCCAGCAGCTCGGACAGGCTGTACGAGCAGTACTTC	CASSSDRLYEQYF
TRBV18	15	TRBJ2-5	TRBD2	NA	TGTGCCAGCTCACCAAGGACTAGCAGTGAGGAGACCCAGTACTTC	CASSPRTSSEETQYF
TRBV5-1	14	TRBJ2-7	TRBD1	NA	TGCGCCAGCAGCTCGACAGGGGAGGCGTACGAGCAGTACTTC	CASSSTGEAYEQYF
TRBV12-3/TRBV12-4	13	TRBJ2-2	NA	NA	TGTGCCAGCACCCCCCCGGGCACCGGGGAGCTGTTTTTT	CASTPPGTGELFF
TRBV2	13	TRBJ2-3	NA	NA	TGTGCCAGCAGGACCCCCTCTTCCTATACGCAGTATTTT	CASRTPSSYTQYF
TRBV3-1	13	TRBJ2-2	NA	NA	TGTGCCAGCAGCCAACGGGGACCAGGGGAGCTGTTTTTT	CASSQRGPGELFF
TRBV23-1	16	TRBJ2-3	TRBD2	many	TGCGCCAGCAGTCAATCCGCTAGCGGGGGTGGAGATACGCAGTATTTT	CASSQSASGGGDTQYF
TRBV15	17	TRBJ1-4	NA	few	TGTGCCACCAGCAGAGTTGGCCTTGTTGCAACTAATGAAAAACTGTTTTTT	CATSRVGLVATNEKLFF
TRBV29-1	14	TRBJ2-7	NA	few	TGCAGCGTTGAAATCCGGACACCAGCAAGCGAGCAGTACTTC	CSVEIRTPASEQYF
TRBV20-1	15	TRBJ1-2	TRBD1	NA	TGCAGTGCTAGAGATGACAGGGGCTCTTTTGGTGGCTACACCTTC	CSARDDRGSFGGYTF
TRBV4-3	13	TRBJ1-4	NA	few	TGCGCCAGCAGCCAAGATACCCATGAAAAACTGTTTTTT	CASSQDTHEKLFF
TRBV12-3/TRBV12-4	14	TRBJ1-1	NA	NA	TGTGCCAGCAGGCGCGCGACAGCGAACACTGAAGCTTTCTTT	CASRRATANTEAFF
TRBV6-6	14	TRBJ2-7	NA	many	TGTGCCAGCAGTTACTCCGCTAAATACTACGAGCAGTACTTC	CASSYSAKYYEQYF
TRBV5-1	15	TRBJ2-2	NA	few	TGCGCCAGCAGACGAGCGGACGCGAACACCGGGGAGCTGTTTTTT	CASRRADANTGELFF
TRBV6-5	13	TRBJ1-5	NA	NA	TGTGCCAGCAGTTCAACTCAGGGTCAGCCCCAGCATTTT	CASSSTQGQPQHF
TRBV29-1	15	TRBJ2-5	TRBD2	many	TGCAGCGTTGAAGCCCCAGGGAGGGGCCAAGAGACCCAGTACTTC	CSVEAPGRGQETQYF
TRBV5-4	13	TRBJ2-5	NA	NA	TGTGCCAGCAGCTCGGAAGTGTGTGGGACCCAGTACTTC	CASSSEVCGTQYF
TRBV12-3/TRBV12-4	14	TRBJ2-5	TRBD2	NA	TGTGCCAGCAGAAATAGCGGGGGGGCGGAGACCCAGTACTTC	CASRNSGGAETQYF
TRBV25-1	17	TRBJ2-5	NA	few	TGTGCCAGCAGGGATCTTGGGAGGGGGGCGCGCCAAGAGACCCAGTACTTC	CASRDLGRGARQETQYF
TRBV9	15	TRBJ2-3	TRBD2	NA	TGTGCCAGCAGCGTTACCCCGGGGGGGATAGATACGCAGTATTTT	CASSVTPGGIDTQYF
TRBV7-9	11	TRBJ1-1	NA	NA	TGTGCCAGCAGCCAAGGGGCGGAAGCTTTCTTT	CASSQGAEAFF
TRBV3-1	12	TRBJ2-1	NA	NA	TGTGCCAGCAGCTCCCTTTACAATGAGCAGTTCTTC	CASSSLYNEQFF
TRBV5-6	15	TRBJ2-1	NA	few	TGTGCCAGCAGCTTGGAATTGGTGGGCAGGGCCGAGCAGTTCTTC	CASSLELVGRAEQFF
TRBV7-8	15	TRBJ1-3	NA	NA	TGTGCCAGCAGCGAGGACCCCTACTCTGGAAACACCATATATTTT	CASSEDPYSGNTIYF
TRBV20-1	13	TRBJ2-1	NA	few	TGCAGTGCTAGAATCCCAGGAGGCAATGAGCAGTTCTTC	CSARIPGGNEQFF
TRBV28	15	TRBJ2-1	NA	NA	TGTGCCAGCAGTTGGGGTGCCAGCTCCTACAATGAGCAGTTCTTC	CASSWGASSYNEQFF
TRBV4-1	19	TRBJ2-2	NA	few	TGCGCCAGCAGCCAAGGGTCGTTTGTATCAACCCCTTCCACCGGGGAGCTGTTTTTT	CASSQGSFVSTPSTGELFF
TRBV18	13	TRBJ1-5	NA	NA	TGTGCCAGCTCACCAGGAAGCAATCAGCCCCAGCATTTT	CASSPGSNQPQHF
TRBV12-3/TRBV12-4	14	TRBJ1-1	NA	few	TGTGCCAGCAGTTTGGACAATTTGAACACTGAAGCTTTCTTT	CASSLDNLNTEAFF
TRBV7-2	16	TRBJ2-3	TRBD2	few	TGTGCCAGCAGACCCGGGGGGGGGCGAACCACAGATACGCAGTATTTT	CASRPGGGRTTDTQYF
TRBV20-1	13	TRBJ1-5	NA	few	TGCAGTGCTAGAGGGGACAGCAATCAGCCCCAGCATTTT	CSARGDSNQPQHF
TRBV4-3	15	TRBJ1-2	TRBD1	few	TGCGCCAGCAGCCAAGACTGGGACAGGGAATATGGCTACACCTTC	CASSQDWDREYGYTF
TRBV5-1	14	TRBJ2-3	NA	many	TGCGCCAGCAGCTTTGGCAGGGAGGCGGATACGCAGTATTTT	CASSFGREADTQYF
TRBV3-1	14	TRBJ2-7	NA	NA	TGTGCCAGCAGCCAAGTCCCGGACTCCTACGAGCAGTACTTC	CASSQVPDSYEQYF
TRBV20-1	13	TRBJ1-4	NA	NA	TGCAGTGCTAGCCGACAGGTTGTAGAAAAACTGTTTTTT	CSASRQVVEKLFF
TRBV7-9	17	TRBJ2-2	NA	few	TGTGCCAGCAGCTTAGGCGTTGCGGCATCGAACACCGGGGAGCTGTTTTTT	CASSLGVAASNTGELFF
TRBV6-5	16	TRBJ2-5	TRBD2	few	TGTGCCAGCAGTTACTCGGGAGCGGGGAGGGAAGAGACCCAGTACTTC	CASSYSGAGREETQYF
TRBV10-3	18	TRBJ2-3	NA	NA	TGTGCCATCAGAGAGGCCACTGGGCGGGGGCGTGTCACAGATACGCAGTATTTT	CAIREATGRGRVTDTQYF
TRBV5-5	14	TRBJ2-1	TRBD1	many	TGTGCCAGCAGCTTGGGGGCAGGGGGCAATGAGCAGTTCTTC	CASSLGAGGNEQFF
TRBV7-2	14	TRBJ2-5	TRBD1	NA	TGTGCCAGCAGCTTAAATAACAGGGGAGAGACCCAGTACTTC	CASSLNNRGETQYF
TRBV11-2	12	TRBJ2-1	NA	few	TGTGCCAGCAGGGAGGACAGTTATGAGCAGTTCTTC	CASREDSYEQFF
TRBV6-2/TRBV6-3	16	TRBJ2-3	NA	few	TGTGCCAGCAGTTATGGTGGGGGCGGTTCGACAGATACGCAGTATTTT	CASSYGGGGSTDTQYF
TRBV11-3	15	TRBJ2-7	TRBD1	NA	TGTGCCAGCAGCGTGGGACAGGGGCGAGGCGACGAGCAGTACTTC	CASSVGQGRGDEQYF
TRBV12-3/TRBV12-4	14	TRBJ1-1	TRBD1	NA	TGTGCCAGCAGTCAGACAGGGGGCATCACTGAAGCTTTCTTT	CASSQTGGITEAFF
TRBV12-3/TRBV12-4	14	TRBJ1-2	TRBD1	NA	TGTGCCAGCAGTTTAGACAGGGGGCGCGATGGCTACACCTTC	CASSLDRGRDGYTF
TRBV5-1	13	TRBJ2-7	TRBD2	few	TGCGCCAGCAGCAACGCGGGGGCCTACGAGCAGTACTTC	CASSNAGAYEQYF
TRBV21-1	15	TRBJ1-4	NA	few	TGTGCCAGCAGCAAAGGTAGCCAGGGCCCTGAAAAACTGTTTTTT	CASSKGSQGPEKLFF
TRBV29-1	12	TRBJ2-5	TRBD2	few	TGCAGCGTTCCGCGGGGGGCAGAGACCCAGTACTTC	CSVPRGAETQYF
TRBV5-1	15	TRBJ2-2	TRBD1	NA	TGCGCCAGCAGCGGCGAAGACAGGGTGGTCGGGGAGCTGTTTTTT	CASSGEDRVVGELFF
TRBV9	15	TRBJ2-1	TRBD1	few	TGTGCCAGCAGCGTAGAGGGACAGGGGTTCAATGAGCAGTTCTTC	CASSVEGQGFNEQFF